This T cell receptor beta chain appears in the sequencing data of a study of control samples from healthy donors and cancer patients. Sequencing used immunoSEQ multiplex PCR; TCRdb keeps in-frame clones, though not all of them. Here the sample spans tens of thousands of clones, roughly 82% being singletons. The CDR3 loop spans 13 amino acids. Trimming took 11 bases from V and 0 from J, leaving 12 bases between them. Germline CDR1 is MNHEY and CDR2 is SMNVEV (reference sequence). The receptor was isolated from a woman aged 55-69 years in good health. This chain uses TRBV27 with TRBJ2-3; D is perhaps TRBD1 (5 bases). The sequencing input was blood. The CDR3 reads CAGAGYSTDTQYF. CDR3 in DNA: TGTGCCGGCGCAGGGTACAGCACAGATACGCAGTATTTT.